This T cell receptor (beta chain) was captured in a study of response to subunit inactivated influenza vaccine. Points from the study as a whole: Few new T cells, the authors suggested, are recruited by each seasonal influenza vaccination.

TCRdb re-derived calls from the RT-PCR reads in MiXCR, one entry per CDR3 protein. The table records roughly 780,000 distinct CDR3 sequences, about 18% of them present only once. Of note for this clonotype: Its target is unknown.

The germline V gene has CDR1 SQVTM and CDR2 ANQGSEA. There are 13 residues in the CDR3. V was shortened by 4 bases and J by 4 bases, with 11 bases between the two germline ends. Sequenced here: PBMCs from blood, sampled more than 4 days after vaccination. The TCR was taken from a middle-aged man who received an inactivated influenza vaccine. The genes are TRBV29-1 and TRBJ2-1; D assignment may be TRBD1 or TRBD2 (7 bases each). The CDR3 spells CSVARGGYNEQFF. DNA of the CDR3: TGCAGCGTTGCCAGGGGGGGTTACAATGAGCAGTTCTTC.